This T cell receptor beta chain was sequenced in a study of T cells in Graves' hyperthyroidism and ophthalmopathy. The source of the PBMCs was about 10 ml of fresh peripheral blood. CDR1 is MNHNS and CDR2 is SASEGT in the germline V gene. There are 20 residues in the CDR3. The germline V and J ends were trimmed by 0 bases and 3 bases, with 24 bases remaining between them. The investigators amplified TCR beta CDR3 regions from RNA transcripts. TCR CDR3 underwent first-round RT-PCR with the HTBI primer set. TCRdb independently ran MiXCR on the multiplex PCR reads; one entry per CDR3 protein. The sample yields approximately 380,000 distinct CDR3 sequences, about 18% seen once.

The sequencing input was blood. The receptor's source is a woman between 18 and 29 years old with Graves' hyperthyroidism. The chain uses TRBV6-1 and TRBJ2-4; possibly TRBD1 or TRBD2 for D (5 bases each). CDR3 amino acids: CASSEAGVGYSWAGKNIQYF. The CDR3 nucleotides are TGTGCCAGCAGTGAAGCGGGGGTAGGGTATTCTTGGGCGGGCAAAAACATTCAGTACTTC.